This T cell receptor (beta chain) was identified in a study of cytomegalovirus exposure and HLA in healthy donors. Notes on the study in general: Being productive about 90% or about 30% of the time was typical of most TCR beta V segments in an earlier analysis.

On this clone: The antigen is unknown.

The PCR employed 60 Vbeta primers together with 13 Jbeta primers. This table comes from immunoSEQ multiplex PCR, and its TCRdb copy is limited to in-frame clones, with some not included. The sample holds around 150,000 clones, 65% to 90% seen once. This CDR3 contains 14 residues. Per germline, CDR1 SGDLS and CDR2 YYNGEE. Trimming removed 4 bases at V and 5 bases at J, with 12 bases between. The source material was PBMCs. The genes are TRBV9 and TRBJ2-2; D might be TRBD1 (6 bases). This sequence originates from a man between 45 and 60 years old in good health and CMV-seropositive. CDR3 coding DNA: TGTGCCAGCAGCCCCCGCGGACAGACCGGGGAGCTGTTTTTT. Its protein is CASSPRGQTGELFF.